This T cell receptor beta chain was retrieved from a study of PD-1 blockade in classical Hodgkin lymphoma. The CDR3 runs to 13 residues. Trimming stripped 1 base from V and 8 bases from J, with 9 bases between. Germline CDR1 SGHRS, CDR2 YFSETQ. Overall study findings and caveats: There was a significant rise in CD4+ TCR diversity by C4D1, with no such rise for CD8+.

Profiled with immunoSEQ multiplex PCR; TCRdb holds only in-frame clones, not every one. The table lists tens of thousands of clones, roughly 73% of them singletons, with roughly 10% in the top ten. Notes on this clone: The antigen is unknown.

The time point: cycle 4 day 1 (C4D1), after more than 5 weeks of nivolumab. Each of the patients experienced relapse following autologous stem cell transplantation, and their brentuximab vedotin exposure differed. J is TRBJ1-4 and V is TRBV5-1, with D perhaps TRBD1 (6 bases). This specimen consisted of peripheral blood mononuclear cells (PBMCs), obtained before the fourth cycle of nivolumab. The clonotype originates from a human donor with classical Hodgkin lymphoma. The CDR3 spells CASSLTGREKLFF. CDR3 in DNA: TGCGCCAGCAGCTTGACAGGGCGGGAAAAACTGTTTTTT.